Listed below are T cell receptor beta chains from one sample, sequenced in a study of T cells after yellow fever vaccination. TCRdb reanalysed the 5' RACE reads using MiXCR and keeps one entry per CDR3 protein. The sample lists about 220,000 distinct CDR3 sequences, roughly 3.3% seen once, with 2.5% to 3.5% in the top ten. The sample in question was CD4+ T cells sorted from PBMCs, obtained 10 days after the yellow fever booster vaccination. These TCRs come from a man aged 18-30 years who received the YFV17D yellow fever vaccine. Each CDR3 is given with its conserved first and last residue.

v_gene	j_gene	CDR3aa
TRBV5-1	TRBJ1-4	CASSTRGSGEKLFF
TRBV7-6	TRBJ2-7	CASSVVGRNYEQYF
TRBV10-3	TRBJ2-3	CAISEGTDTQYF
TRBV11-1	TRBJ2-5	CASSLGGLAGQETQYF
TRBV4-2	TRBJ2-7	CASSQDGTGDEQYF
TRBV28	TRBJ1-2	CASKTGGQGAGGYTF
TRBV30	TRBJ1-3	CAWSWGPGNTIYF
TRBV7-9	TRBJ1-1	CASSPQGISTEAFF
TRBV6-2/TRBV6-3	TRBJ2-7	CASRAGTIPYEQYF
TRBV5-1	TRBJ2-3	CASSLGLATTDTQYF
TRBV4-3	TRBJ2-3	CASSQGASGFSTDTQYF
TRBV10-3	TRBJ2-4	CAISPRGMENIQYF
TRBV20-1	TRBJ2-1	CRVSGGGYNEQFF
TRBV20-1	TRBJ1-5	CSARSGVPWQPQHF
TRBV4-1	TRBJ1-6	CASRDRTGKVNSPLHF
TRBV20-1	TRBJ2-1	CSASRWGANNEQFF
TRBV20-1	TRBJ2-1	CSVGLAGGRNEQFF
TRBV4-1	TRBJ1-3	CASSFRVLTGNTIYF
TRBV7-7	TRBJ2-3	CASSLPPGLAGYTDTQYF
TRBV7-3	TRBJ2-3	CASSLSGGRTDTQYF
TRBV5-4	TRBJ2-3	CASSGGTSGRADTQYF
TRBV5-6	TRBJ1-2	CASSFPTLLRSNYGYTF
TRBV6-5	TRBJ2-5	CASSPWTGGVEETQYF
TRBV7-6	TRBJ2-1	CASSLVASGGSNEQFF
TRBV20-1	TRBJ1-5	CSAANGDNQPQHF
TRBV7-2	TRBJ1-3	CASSAGTGNTIYF
TRBV4-3	TRBJ2-3	CASSQVYRGADTQYF
TRBV5-1	TRBJ2-5	CASSGTSGQETQYF